This TCR beta chain was obtained from a study of T cells in Graves' hyperthyroidism and ophthalmopathy. Diagnostic assessment was based on clinical symptoms, serum thyroxine and TRAb, thyroid ultrasound and orbital computed tomography. CDR1 and CDR2 from the germline V gene are KGHSH and LQKENI. This CDR3 is built from 14 residues. Notes on this clonotype: This may be a read error, as it is one base from a much larger clone.

TCR beta CDR3 regions were amplified from RNA. A first-round RT-PCR of the TCR CDR3 used the HTBI primer set. TCRdb reanalysed the multiplex PCR reads using MiXCR and keeps one entry per CDR3 protein. The sample includes more than 500,000 distinct CDR3 sequences, 15% to 20% of them seen just once. V gene TRBV18 combines with J gene TRBJ2-5; D is perhaps TRBD1 (5 bases). This clonotype was obtained from a woman aged 25-40 years with Graves' hyperthyroidism. Input material: blood. CDR3 amino acids: CASSPRLGLETHYF. The CDR3, as DNA: TGTGCCAGCTCACCTCGTTTGGGGCTAGAGACCCACTACTTC.